Listed here is a single T cell receptor beta chain. Primed by a sample-barcoded 5' primer and a J-beta primer mix, a second PCR proceeded for 7 to 11 cycles. A single record per CDR3 protein comes from TCRdb applying MiXCR to the 5' RACE reads. The data contain 1 million to 1.2 million distinct CDR3 sequences, 35% to 40% of them singletons. This entry belongs to a study of blood T cells in healthy people across ages. Sequencing was performed on blood. The clonotype originates from a man aged 18 to 29 in good health.

The CDR3 sequence is CASSFRETFETQYF. The CDR3 bases are TGTGCCAGCAGCTTTCGGGAAACATTCGAGACCCAGTACTTC. The J gene is TRBJ2-5, the V gene TRBV7-9; TRBD2 might be the D (5 bases). The CDR3 has 14 residues. Between the trimmed V and J ends, which lost 3 bases and 5 bases, there was a span of 13 bases. Germline V CDR1 and CDR2: SEHNR, FQNEAQ (reference sequence).